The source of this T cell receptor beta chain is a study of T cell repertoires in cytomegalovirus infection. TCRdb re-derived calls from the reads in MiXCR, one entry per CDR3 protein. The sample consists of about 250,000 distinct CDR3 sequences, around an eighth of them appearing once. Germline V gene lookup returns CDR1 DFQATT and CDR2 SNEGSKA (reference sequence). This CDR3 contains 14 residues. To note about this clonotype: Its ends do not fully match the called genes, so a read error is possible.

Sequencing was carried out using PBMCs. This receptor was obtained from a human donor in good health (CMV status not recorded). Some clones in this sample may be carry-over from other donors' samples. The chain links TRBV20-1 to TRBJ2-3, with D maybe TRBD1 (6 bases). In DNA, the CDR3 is TGCAGTGCCCAGGACAGATCTAGCACAGATACGCAGTGTTTT. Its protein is CSAQDRSSTDTQCF.